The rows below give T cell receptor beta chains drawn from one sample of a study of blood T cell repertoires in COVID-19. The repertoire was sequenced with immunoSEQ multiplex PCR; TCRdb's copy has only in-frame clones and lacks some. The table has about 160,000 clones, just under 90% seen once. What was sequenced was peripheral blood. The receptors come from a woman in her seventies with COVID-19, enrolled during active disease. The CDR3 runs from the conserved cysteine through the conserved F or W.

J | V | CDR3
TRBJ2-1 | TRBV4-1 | CASSLRGTDGSNEQFF
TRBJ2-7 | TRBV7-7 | CASSLSPFYYEQYF
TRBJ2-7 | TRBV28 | CASSLGDRAIHEQYF
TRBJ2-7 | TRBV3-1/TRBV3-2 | CASSQEIPSGGRHEQYF
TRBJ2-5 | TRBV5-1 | CASSLRGGRRETQYF
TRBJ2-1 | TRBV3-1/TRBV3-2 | CASSQGRGGGNEQFF
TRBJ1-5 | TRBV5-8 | CASSSTRVGSWNQPQHF
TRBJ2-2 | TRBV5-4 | CASSLDDSASTGELFF
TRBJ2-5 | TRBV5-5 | CASSLVSSPETQYF
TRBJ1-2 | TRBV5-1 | CASSLARQAHSNYGYTF
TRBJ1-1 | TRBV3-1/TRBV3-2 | CASSGTGGGTEAFF
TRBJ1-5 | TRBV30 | CAWSAIPQGPQHF
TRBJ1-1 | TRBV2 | CASRLTTGNTEAFF
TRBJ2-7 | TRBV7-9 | CASSPGGRLYEQYF
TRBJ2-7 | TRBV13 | CASSLTSGGAYEQYF
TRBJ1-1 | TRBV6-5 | CASSTGWTEAFF
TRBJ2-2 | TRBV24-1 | CATTGGYTGELFF